Listed below are T cell receptor beta chains from one sample, sequenced in a study of cytomegalovirus exposure and HLA in healthy donors. Measured with immunoSEQ multiplex PCR; TCRdb has only the in-frame clones, and not every one. Of around 180,000 clones listed, roughly 74% are singletons. Sequencing input: PBMCs. These receptors all stem from a woman aged 25 to 39 in good health and CMV-seropositive. The CDR3 runs from the conserved cysteine through the conserved F or W. Each record gives: J gene, D gene, CDR3 length, V gene, CDR3 protein, CDR3 DNA. A D gene is named only where the DNA matches it firmly.

TRBJ2-3 | - | 13 | TRBV6-5 | CASSLLSTDTQYF | TGTGCCAGCAGTTTACTTAGCACAGATACGCAGTATTTT
TRBJ2-5 | TRBD1 | 14 | TRBV7-9 | CASSSGQEGETQYF | TGTGCCAGCAGCTCGGGACAGGAAGGGGAGACCCAGTACTTC
TRBJ2-7 | TRBD1 | 15 | TRBV18 | CASSPARDRVDEQYF | TGTGCCAGCTCACCAGCTCGGGACAGGGTAGACGAGCAGTACTTC
TRBJ1-2 | TRBD1 | 14 | TRBV19 | CASSPDRGLWGYTF | TGTGCCAGTAGTCCGGACAGGGGTTTATGGGGCTACACCTTC
TRBJ1-5 | TRBD1 | 15 | TRBV5-6 | CASSLGTGFSTPQHF | TGTGCCAGCAGCTTGGGGACAGGGTTTTCTACCCCCCAGCATTTT
TRBJ2-4 | - | 14 | TRBV18 | CASSLREAKNIQYF | TGTGCCAGCTCCCTCAGGGAAGCCAAAAACATTCAGTACTTC
TRBJ2-1 | TRBD2 | 15 | TRBV28 | CASSRPGGSYNEQFF | TGTGCCAGCAGTCGTCCGGGGGGCTCCTACAATGAGCAGTTCTTC
TRBJ1-2 | TRBD1 | 13 | TRBV2 | CASSRTGAAGYTF | TGTGCCAGCAGTCGAACAGGGGCGGCGGGCTACACCTTC
TRBJ2-3 | - | 15 | TRBV27 | CASSPTVPEADTQYF | TGTGCCAGCAGCCCGACGGTGCCTGAGGCAGATACGCAGTATTTT
TRBJ2-3 | - | 17 | TRBV5-6 | CASSLVRGRYGTDTQYF | TGTGCCAGCAGCTTGGTCAGGGGTCGGTATGGCACAGATACGCAGTATTTT